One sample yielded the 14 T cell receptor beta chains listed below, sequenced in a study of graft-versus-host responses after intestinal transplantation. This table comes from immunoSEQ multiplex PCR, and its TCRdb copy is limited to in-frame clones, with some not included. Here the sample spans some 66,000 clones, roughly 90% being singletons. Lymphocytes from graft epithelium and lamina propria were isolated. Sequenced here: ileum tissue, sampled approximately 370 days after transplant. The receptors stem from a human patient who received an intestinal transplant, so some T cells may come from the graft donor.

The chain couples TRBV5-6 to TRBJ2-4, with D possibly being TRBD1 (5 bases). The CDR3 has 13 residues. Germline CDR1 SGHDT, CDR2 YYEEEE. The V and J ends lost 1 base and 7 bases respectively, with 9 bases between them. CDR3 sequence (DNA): TGTGCCAGCAGCTTGCCAGGGAAGAACATTCAGTACTTC. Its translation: CASSLPGKNIQYF. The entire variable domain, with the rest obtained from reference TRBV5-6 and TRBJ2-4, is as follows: DAGVTQSPTHLIKTRGQQVTLRCSPKSGHDTVSWYQQALGQGPQFIFQYYEEEERQRGNFPDRFSGHQFPNYSSELNVNALLLGDSALYLCASSLPGKNIQYFGAGTRLSVL.

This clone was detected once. CDR3 in amino acids: CASAQGNTGELFF. The CDR3 DNA sequence: TGTGCCAGCGCCCAGGGGAACACCGGGGAGCTGTTTTTT. The V gene is TRBV6-1, the J gene TRBJ2-2; perhaps TRBD1 as D (5 bases). The germline CDR1 and CDR2 sequences are MNHNS and SASEGT. This CDR3 has 13 residues. Trimming removed 8 bases at V and 1 base at J, with 8 bases between.

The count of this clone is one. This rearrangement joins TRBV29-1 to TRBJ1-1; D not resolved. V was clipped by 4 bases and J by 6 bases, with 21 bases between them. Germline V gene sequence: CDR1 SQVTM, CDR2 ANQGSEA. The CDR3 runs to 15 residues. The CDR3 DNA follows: TGCAGCGTTGTGGGCGGACCGGCGGGTTCTGCTGAAGCTTTCTTT. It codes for CSVVGGPAGSAEAFF.

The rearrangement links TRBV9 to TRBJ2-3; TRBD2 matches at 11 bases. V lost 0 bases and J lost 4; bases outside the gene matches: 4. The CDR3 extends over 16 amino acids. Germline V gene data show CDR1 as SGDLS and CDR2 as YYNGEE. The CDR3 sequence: CASSVGSGRAPDTQYF. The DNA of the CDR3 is TGTGCCAGCAGCGTAGGTAGCGGGAGGGCCCCAGATACGCAGTATTTT.

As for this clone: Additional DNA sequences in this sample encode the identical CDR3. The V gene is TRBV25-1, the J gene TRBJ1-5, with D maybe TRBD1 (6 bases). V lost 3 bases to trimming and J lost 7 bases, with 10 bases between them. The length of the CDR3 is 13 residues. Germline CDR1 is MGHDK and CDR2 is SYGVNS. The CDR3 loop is CASSDRGNQPQHF. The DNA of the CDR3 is TGTGCCAGCAGTGATAGGGGGAACCAGCCCCAGCATTTT.

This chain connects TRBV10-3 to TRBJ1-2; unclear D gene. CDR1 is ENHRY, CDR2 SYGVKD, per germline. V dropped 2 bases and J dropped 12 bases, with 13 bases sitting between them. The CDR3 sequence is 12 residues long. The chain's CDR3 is CAISEPDLYHTF. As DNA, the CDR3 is TGTGCCATCAGTGAGCCCGACCTCTACCACACCTTC.

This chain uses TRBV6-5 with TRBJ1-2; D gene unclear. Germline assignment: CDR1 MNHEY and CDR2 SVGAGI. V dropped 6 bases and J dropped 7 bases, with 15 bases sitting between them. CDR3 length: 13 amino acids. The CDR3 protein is CASRTKQALGYTF. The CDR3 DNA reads TGTGCCAGCAGGACCAAGCAGGCGCTTGGCTACACCTTC.

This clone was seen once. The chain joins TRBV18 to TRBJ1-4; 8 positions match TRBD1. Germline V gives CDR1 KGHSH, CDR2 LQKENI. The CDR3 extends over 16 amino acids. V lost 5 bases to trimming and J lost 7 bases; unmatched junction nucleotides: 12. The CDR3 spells CASSSNPGTGSEKLFF. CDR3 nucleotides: TGTGCCAGCTCATCAAATCCCGGGACAGGTAGTGAAAAACTGTTTTTT. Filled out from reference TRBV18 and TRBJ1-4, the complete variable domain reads NAGVMQNPRHLVRRRGQEARLRCSPMKGHSHVYWYRQLPEEGLKFMVYLQKENIIDESGMPKERFSAEFPKEGPSILRIQQVVRGDSAAYFCASSSNPGTGSEKLFFGSGTQLSVL.

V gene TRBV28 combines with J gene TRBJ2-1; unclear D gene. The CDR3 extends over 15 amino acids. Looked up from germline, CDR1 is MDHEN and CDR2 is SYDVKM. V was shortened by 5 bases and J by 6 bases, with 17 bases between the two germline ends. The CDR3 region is CASSSSGQVPNEQFF. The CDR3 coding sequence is TGTGCCAGCAGTAGCTCTGGCCAGGTCCCCAATGAGCAGTTCTTC.

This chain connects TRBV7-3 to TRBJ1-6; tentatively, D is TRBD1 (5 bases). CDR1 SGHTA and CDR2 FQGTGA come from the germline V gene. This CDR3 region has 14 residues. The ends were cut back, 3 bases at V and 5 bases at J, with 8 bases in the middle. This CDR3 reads CASSLGGNNSPLHF. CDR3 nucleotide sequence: TGTGCCAGCAGCTTGGGGGGGAATAATTCACCCCTCCACTTT.

In nucleotides, the CDR3 is TGTGCCAGCAGCCTATCGACCGGACCCGATACGCAGTATTTT. Protein sequence: CASSLSTGPDTQYF. V is TRBV11-3 and J is TRBJ2-3; D uncertain. The V gene's germline CDR1 is SGHNT and CDR2 YENEEA. Trimming pared 5 bases from V and 6 bases from J, leaving 15 bases between. CDR3 length: 14 residues. The variable domain in full, with the rest retrieved from reference TRBV11-3 and TRBJ2-3, is EAGVVQSPRYKIIEKKQPVAFWCNPISGHNTLYWYLQNLGQGPELLIRYENEEAVDDSQLPKDRFSAERLKGVDSTLKIQPAELGDSAVYLCASSLSTGPDTQYFGPGTRLTVL.

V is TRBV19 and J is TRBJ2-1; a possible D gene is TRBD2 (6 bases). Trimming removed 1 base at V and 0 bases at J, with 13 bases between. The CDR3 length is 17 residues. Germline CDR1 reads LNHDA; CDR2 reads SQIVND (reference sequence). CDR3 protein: CASSIGSGASSYNEQFF. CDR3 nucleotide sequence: TGTGCCAGTAGTATAGGGTCGGGAGCGAGCTCCTACAATGAGCAGTTCTTC.

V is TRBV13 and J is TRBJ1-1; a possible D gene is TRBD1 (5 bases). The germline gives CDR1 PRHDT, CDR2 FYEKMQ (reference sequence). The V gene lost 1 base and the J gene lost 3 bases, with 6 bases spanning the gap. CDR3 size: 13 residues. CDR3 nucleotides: TGTGCCAGCAGCTTAGCCAGGGACACTGAAGCTTTCTTT. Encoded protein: CASSLARDTEAFF.

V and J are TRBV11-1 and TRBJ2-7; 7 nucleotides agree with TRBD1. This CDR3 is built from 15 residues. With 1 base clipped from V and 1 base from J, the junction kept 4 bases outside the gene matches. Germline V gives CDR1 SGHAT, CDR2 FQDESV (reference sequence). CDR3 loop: CASSLGGTVSYEQYF. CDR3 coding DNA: TGTGCCAGCAGCTTAGGGGGGACAGTTTCCTACGAGCAGTACTTC.